This T cell receptor (beta chain) derives from a study of cytomegalovirus exposure and HLA in healthy donors. The PCR employed 60 Vbeta primers together with 13 Jbeta primers. Assay used: immunoSEQ multiplex PCR; TCRdb lists only in-frame clones, some missing. The specimen's table records 95,000 to 150,000 clones. The CDR3 consists of 12 residues. The V end lost 7 bases, the J end lost 4 bases, and 8 bases lay between the germline ends. Per germline, CDR1 SQVTM and CDR2 ANQGSEA. This chain joins TRBV29-1 and TRBJ2-6; the D is unclear. This clonotype was obtained from a man aged 18 to 29 in good health and CMV-seronegative. Sample: PBMCs. The DNA of the CDR3 is TGCAGCGGCTACGTGGGGGCCAACGTCCTGACTTTC. The encoded protein is CSGYVGANVLTF.